This T cell receptor beta chain is from a study of identical twins. Overall study results and limits: Excess low generation probability was seen in twin-shared out-of-frame alpha sequences. The study found that models underestimated out-of-frame TCR alpha sharing in monozygotic twins. Conclusions came from cross-sectional statistical analysis, not from following the same donors.

This CDR3 has 15 residues. Germline V CDR1 and CDR2: ENHRY, SYGVKD. Between the trimmed V and J ends, which lost 2 bases and 1 base, there was a span of 12 bases. TCRdb re-derived calls from the 5' RACE reads in MiXCR, one entry per CDR3 protein. This repertoire shows about 530,000 distinct CDR3 sequences, roughly 15% found once; its top ten account for roughly 0.4%. On this clonotype itself: Antigen specificity is unknown.

These sequences were also reported in another study, on yellow fever vaccine responses in identical twins.

The chain joins TRBV10-3 to TRBJ2-7; no reliable D call. The sample comprised CD4+ T cells sorted from blood. The receptor was derived from a woman aged 18-35 years in good health. In DNA, the CDR3 is TGTGCCATCAGTGAGGTGTTGACGGTATCCTACGAGCAGTACTTC. Its translation is CAISEVLTVSYEQYF.